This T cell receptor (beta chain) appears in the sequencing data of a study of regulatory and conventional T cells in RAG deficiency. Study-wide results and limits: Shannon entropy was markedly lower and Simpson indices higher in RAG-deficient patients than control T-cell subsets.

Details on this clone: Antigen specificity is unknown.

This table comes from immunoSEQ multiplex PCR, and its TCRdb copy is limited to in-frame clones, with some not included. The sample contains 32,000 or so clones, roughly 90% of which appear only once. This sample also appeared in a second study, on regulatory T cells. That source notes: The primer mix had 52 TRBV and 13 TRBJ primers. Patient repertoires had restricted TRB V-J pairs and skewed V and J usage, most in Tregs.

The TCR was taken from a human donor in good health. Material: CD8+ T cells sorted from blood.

CDR3 residues: CASTRTGGSQPQHF. DNA of the CDR3: TGTGCCAGCACCCGGACAGGGGGCAGTCAGCCCCAGCATTTT. The chain links TRBV6-1 to TRBJ1-5, with 11 nucleotides matching TRBD1. Germline trimming cut 7 bases from V and 6 bases from J; bases unmatched to any gene: 5. Per germline, CDR1 MNHNS and CDR2 SASEGT. CDR3 size: 14 residues.